Below are 11 T cell receptor beta chains sequenced from a single sample in a study of memory CD4+ T cells and cytomegalovirus serostatus. Assay: immunoSEQ multiplex PCR; the TCRdb copy retains only in-frame clones and omits some. Of around 57,000 clones in the sample, around three quarters were seen once. Single viable CD3+CD4+CD8-CD45RO+ cells were sorted as the memory CD4+ T cells. Sequencing used memory CD4+ T cells from blood. The receptors shown here come from an adult in good health and CMV-seronegative. Some clones in this sample may be carry-over from other donors' samples.

Only one count was recorded for this clone. The V call is TRBV29-1, the J call TRBJ2-3, with D unresolved. This CDR3 contains 14 residues. CDR1 is SQVTM and CDR2 is ANQGSEA in the germline V gene. V lost 4 bases and J lost 0, with 11 bases in between. The CDR3 DNA is TGCAGCGTTGCGGGCCCGGTCAGCACAGATACGCAGTATTTT. This sequence encodes CSVAGPVSTDTQYF.

The chain is built from TRBV30 and TRBJ2-7, with D possibly TRBD1 on 6 matching bases. The CDR3 loop spans 14 amino acids. The V and J ends lost 7 bases and 3 bases respectively, with 19 bases between them. Germline lookup yields CDR1 GTSNPN and CDR2 SVGIG (reference sequence). The CDR3: CASRPRGLGYEQYF. The CDR3 DNA reads TGTGCCTCCCGCCCCAGGGGTTTGGGCTACGAGCAGTACTTC. The variable domain in full, with the rest retrieved from reference TRBV30 and TRBJ2-7, is SQTIHQWPATLVQPVGSPLSLECTVEGTSNPNLYWYRQAAGRGLQLLFYSVGIGQISSEVPQNLSASRPQDRQFILSSKKLLLSDSGFYLCASRPRGLGYEQYFGPGTRLTVT.

The chain is built from TRBV9 and TRBJ2-1, with D perhaps TRBD1 or TRBD2 (5 bases each). The CDR3 has 16 amino acids. V lost 0 bases, J lost 3 bases, and 13 bases lay in between. Germline CDR1 reads SGDLS; CDR2 reads YYNGEE. The CDR3 reads CASSVEASGSYNEQFF. Here the CDR3 DNA reads TGTGCCAGCAGCGTAGAGGCTTCAGGGAGCTACAATGAGCAGTTCTTC.

The rearrangement joins TRBV7-9 to TRBJ2-7; 11 nucleotides align to TRBD2. Germline lookup yields CDR1 SEHNR and CDR2 FQNEAQ (reference sequence). This CDR3 comprises 16 residues. J gave up 2 bases and V 4 bases, and 7 bases lay outside the gene matches. The CDR3 loop is CASSSKTSGTPYEQYF. DNA for the CDR3: TGTGCCAGCAGCTCTAAGACTAGCGGGACCCCCTACGAGCAGTACTTC.

V usage is TRBV10-1 and J usage is TRBJ2-3, with 7 positions matching TRBD1. This CDR3 contains 13 residues. With 4 bases clipped from V and 5 bases from J, the junction kept 3 bases outside the gene matches. In germline, CDR1 is WNHNN, CDR2 SYGVQD (reference sequence). CDR3 DNA: TGCGCCAGCAGTGCGGCAGGGGGAGATACGCAGTATTTT. It encodes CASSAAGGDTQYF.

This chain links TRBV5-1 with TRBJ2-2; 8 bases are a match to TRBD2. The CDR3 has 15 residues. CDR1 SGHRS and CDR2 YFSETQ come from the germline V gene. V dropped 0 bases and J dropped 4; count of bases not matched to a gene: 2. The CDR3, as DNA: TGCGCCAGCAGCTTGGCGACTAGCGCCACCGGGGAGCTGTTTTTT. Translated, it gives CASSLATSATGELFF. Variable domain in full (rest from reference TRBV5-1 and TRBJ2-2): KAGVTQTPRYLIKTRGQQVTLSCSPISGHRSVSWYQQTPGQGLQFLFEYFSETQRNKGNFPGRFSGRQFSNSRSEMNVSTLELGDSALYLCASSLATSATGELFFGEGSRLTVL.

The chain employs TRBV5-6 and TRBJ2-7, with D maybe TRBD1 (5 bases). The CDR3 is 14 amino acids. V was trimmed by 0 bases and J by 3 bases, leaving 10 bases between them. The germline V gene encodes CDR1 SGHDT and CDR2 YYEEEE. The CDR3 region has the DNA TGTGCCAGCAGCTTGGGGCAGGGCCGCTACGAGCAGTACTTC. Protein sequence: CASSLGQGRYEQYF.

The V and J genes are TRBV7-3 and TRBJ1-1; possible D gene TRBD1, 6 bases. This CDR3 has 14 residues. The V and J ends lost 3 bases and 2 bases respectively, with 10 bases between them. Per germline, CDR1 SGHTA and CDR2 FQGTGA. DNA of the CDR3: TGTGCCAGCAGCTTGGGGGCTTCCAACACTGAAGCTTTCTTT. Protein product: CASSLGASNTEAFF.

This chain links TRBV4-3 with TRBJ1-4, with no clear D. The CDR3 sequence is 15 residues long. Between the trimmed V and J ends, which lost 1 base and 3 bases, there was a span of 9 bases. Per germline, CDR1 LGHNA and CDR2 YSLEER. The CDR3 DNA is TGCGCCAGCAGCCAAGGGTGGCAGGCTAATGAAAAACTGTTTTTT. Its protein product is CASSQGWQANEKLFF.

This clone has only one observation. The V and J genes are TRBV11-2 and TRBJ1-1; no clear D. Trimming left V 5 bases short and J 5 bases short, with 15 bases between. Germline V gene data show CDR1 as SGHAT and CDR2 as FQNNGV. The CDR3 contains 14 residues. CDR3 sequence reads: CASSLQVAWTEAFF. Here the CDR3 DNA reads TGTGCCAGCAGCCTGCAAGTGGCATGGACTGAAGCTTTCTTT.

The V call is TRBV2, the J call TRBJ2-3; the D is unclear. The CDR3 runs 13 residues. The V end was cut by 7 bases, the J end by 1 base, with 9 bases between. From germline, CDR1 is SNHLY and CDR2 FYNNEI. The CDR3: CASKYGGTDTQYF. The CDR3 DNA is TGTGCCAGCAAATATGGGGGCACAGATACGCAGTATTTT. Combining the CDR3 with reference TRBV2 and TRBJ2-3 gives the whole variable domain EPEVTQTPSHQVTQMGQEVILRCVPISNHLYFYWYRQILGQKVEFLVSFYNNEISEKSEIFDDQFSVERPDGSNFTLKIRSTKLEDSAMYFCASKYGGTDTQYFGPGTRLTVL.